Included here is one T cell receptor beta chain sequence, with context. Every diagnosis used clinical symptoms, serum thyroxine and TRAb, thyroid ultrasound and orbital computed tomography. Researchers took RNA transcripts and amplified the TCR beta CDR3 regions from them. The HTBI primer set drove a first-round RT-PCR of the TCR CDR3. TCRdb re-called the multiplex PCR reads through MiXCR, storing one row per CDR3 protein. Among approximately 600,000 distinct CDR3 sequences listed, 20% to 25% were seen once. Germline CDR1 reads DFQATT; CDR2 reads SNEGSKA (reference sequence). CDR3 length: 17 residues. The V gene end was trimmed by 5 bases and the J gene end by 1 base; junction bases not matched to a gene: 16. This entry is derived from a study of T cells in Graves' hyperthyroidism and ophthalmopathy.

The genes are TRBV20-1 and TRBJ1-1, with 7 bases identical to TRBD1. The clonotype originates from a man younger than 40 with Graves' ophthalmopathy. The material sequenced was blood. The CDR3 spells CSALTDRQGVPNTEAFF. The CDR3, as DNA: TGCAGTGCTCTAACCGATAGACAGGGTGTCCCGAACACTGAAGCTTTCTTT.